This T cell receptor beta chain appears in the sequencing data of a study of blood T cell repertoires in COVID-19. Overall study: Sample material is recorded as cDNA or gDNA derived from T cells, B-cell-depleted T cells, or PBMCs.

Only in-frame clones appear in the TCRdb table, and some are missing; sequencing was by immunoSEQ multiplex PCR. The sample shows over 130,000 clones, roughly 80% of them seen only once. V trimming: 0 bases; J trimming: 0 bases; junction bases outside the gene matches: 6. The CDR3 has 18 residues. Germline V gene lookup returns CDR1 LGHNA and CDR2 YSLEER. Sequenced input: peripheral blood. This sequence originates from a woman between 50 and 59 years old with active or convalescent COVID-19. V and J are TRBV4-3 and TRBJ1-3, with TRBD1 identical over 9 bases. The CDR3 DNA reads as TGCGCCAGCAGCCAAGAGGGGGACAGGGTTTACTCTGGAAACACCATATATTTT. Translating gives CASSQEGDRVYSGNTIYF.